Listed below are T cell receptor beta chains from one sample, sequenced in a study of shared clonotypes between healthy human individuals. TCRdb's table, derived via immunoSEQ multiplex PCR, lists solely in-frame clones and lacks some. The sample lists around 1.9 million clones, under 95% seen once, with around 1.7% in the top ten. Sequences were obtained from naive CD8+ T cells from PBMCs. These receptors were collected from a man between 18 and 29 years old in good health. Some clones in this sample may be carry-over from other donors' samples. CDR3s include the opening cysteine and the closing phenylalanine or tryptophan. A D gene is named only where the DNA matches it firmly. Clone size, where shown, is once, few, many, or a class for clones that have expanded.

>TRBJ2-3|.|TRBD2|14|TRBV30
TGTGCCTGGAGACTAGCGGGTCCTACAGATACGCAGTATTTT
CAWRLAGPTDTQYF
>TRBJ1-1|.|.|14|TRBV27
TGTGCCAGCAGTACCACGGGACAGAACACTGAAGCTTTCTTT
CASSTTGQNTEAFF
>TRBJ2-5|.|.|15|TRBV28
TGTGCCAGCAGTTTTCTTGAAGGACGGGGAGAGACCCAGTACTTC
CASSFLEGRGETQYF
>TRBJ2-3|.|TRBD1|15|TRBV12-5
TGTGCTAGTGGTCAACTACAGGGGGCACAAGATACGCAGTATTTT
CASGQLQGAQDTQYF
>TRBJ2-3|once|TRBD1|13|TRBV2
TGTGCCAGAAGGGACAGGGGCACAGATACGCAGTATTTT
CARRDRGTDTQYF
>TRBJ2-1|.|TRBD1|15|TRBV6-5
TGTGCCAGCAGTACACAGGGGGCTCTCTACAATGAGCAGTTCTTC
CASSTQGALYNEQFF
>TRBJ2-7|.|.|13|TRBV27
TGTGCCAGCAGTTTTCTGGGCTCCTACGAGCAGTACTTC
CASSFLGSYEQYF
>TRBJ1-1|.|TRBD1|15|TRBV4-3
TGCGCCAGCAGCCGCCTGACAGGGTCTGGCACTGAAGCTTTCTTT
CASSRLTGSGTEAFF
>TRBJ2-7|.|.|13|TRBV5-5
TGTGCCAGCAGCCTGACAAACATCTACGAGCAGTACTTC
CASSLTNIYEQYF
>TRBJ1-1|.|TRBD1|14|TRBV4-2
TGTGCCAGCAGCCGGGACAGACTGAACACTGAAGCTTTCTTT
CASSRDRLNTEAFF
>TRBJ2-1|once|TRBD2|16|TRBV6-5
TGTGCCAGCAGTTACGGGGCGGCGGGAGGGGTGAATGAGCAGTTCTTC
CASSYGAAGGVNEQFF
>TRBJ2-5|.|TRBD2|17|TRBV7-8
TGTGCCAGCAGCTCAGGACTAGCGGGAGCGATCCAAGAGACCCAGTACTTC
CASSSGLAGAIQETQYF
>TRBJ2-1|.|.|15|TRBV9
TGTGCCAGCAGCGTAGTTCTTAAAAGCTCTCATGAGCAGTTCTTC
CASSVVLKSSHEQFF
>TRBJ1-5|.|TRBD1|15|TRBV6-6
TGTGCCAGCAGTTACCCGGACAGGGGGAATCAGCCCCAGCATTTT
CASSYPDRGNQPQHF
>TRBJ2-3|.|.|15|TRBV9
TGTGCCAGCAGCGTATTTGTGGGTAGCACAGATACGCAGTATTTT
CASSVFVGSTDTQYF
>TRBJ2-2|once|.|17|TRBV7-9
TGTGCCAGCAGCCCAACGTGGGACATAATCCAAGCCGGGGAGCTGTTTTTT
CASSPTWDIIQAGELFF
>TRBJ2-7|.|.|13|TRBV27
TGTGCCAGCAGTTTCGGGCAGGGCTACGAGCAGTACTTC
CASSFGQGYEQYF
>TRBJ2-1|.|.|13|TRBV9
TGTGCCAGCAGCGCCCCGGACCCTAGCGATCGGGTCTTC
CASSAPDPSDRVF
>TRBJ1-4|.|.|12|TRBV7-9
TGTGCCAGCAGCTTAGATAGCATAAGACTGTTTTTT
CASSLDSIRLFF
>TRBJ2-7|.|.|17|TRBV14
TGTGCCAGCAGCCGAACACAGACGGGGCGATACTACTACGAGCAGTACTTC
CASSRTQTGRYYYEQYF
>TRBJ2-5|.|.|13|TRBV7-8
TGTGCCAGCCTGGAGGGGCTACAAGAGACCCAGTACTTC
CASLEGLQETQYF
>TRBJ2-1|.|.|15|TRBV6-1
TGTGCCAGCAGCTTGGGCCCCAACCCCGGGTATGAGCAGTTCTTC
CASSLGPNPGYEQFF
>TRBJ2-1|.|.|13|TRBV30
TGTGCCTGGAGTGTACAGCTCGCTAATGAGCAGTTCTTC
CAWSVQLANEQFF
>TRBJ2-7|.|.|15|TRBV6-1
TGTGCCAGCAGTAGAGACAGACTTTCCTCCTACGAGCAGTACTTC
CASSRDRLSSYEQYF
>TRBJ2-5|.|.|13|TRBV25-1
TGTGCCAGCAGTGAATGGGCAGAAGAGACCCAGTACTTC
CASSEWAEETQYF
>TRBJ1-1|.|.|17|TRBV12-5
TGTGCTAGTGGCTCCGGACACCACTACCCACCGAACACTGAAGCTTTCTTT
CASGSGHHYPPNTEAFF
>TRBJ1-6|once|TRBD1|15|TRBV6-5
TGTGCCAGCAGACTCTTACAGGGGGTTAATTCACCCCTCCACTTT
CASRLLQGVNSPLHF
>TRBJ2-7|.|TRBD2|15|TRBV6-4
TGTGCCAGCAGTGCCAGCCCTAGCGGGAGATACGAGCAGTACTTC
CASSASPSGRYEQYF
>TRBJ2-7|.|.|14|TRBV9
TGTGCCAGCAGCGTAGGTGGTTCAACCTACGAGCAGTACTTC
CASSVGGSTYEQYF
>TRBJ2-4|.|TRBD1|19|TRBV6-4
TGTGCCAGCAGTGACCACCTGGGGACAGGGGCCACCCGGGTCGACATTCAGTACTTC
CASSDHLGTGATRVDIQYF
>TRBJ2-3|.|.|13|TRBV27
TGTGCCAGCAGCCCCGCTGGGGCAGATACGCAGTATTTT
CASSPAGADTQYF
>TRBJ2-5|.|.|14|TRBV9
TGTGCCTCGGGGAGCGAAGGTCGACAAGAGACCCAGTACTTC
CASGSEGRQETQYF
>TRBJ2-7|.|.|14|TRBV5-1
TGCGCCAGCAGCTTTAGCGGTGCTGCCTACGAGCAGTACTTC
CASSFSGAAYEQYF
>TRBJ2-1|once|.|16|TRBV28
TGTGCCAGCAGTTTCCAGCGATTGAGCTCCTACAATGAGCAGTTCTTC
CASSFQRLSSYNEQFF
>TRBJ2-1|.|TRBD2|16|TRBV2
TGTGCCAAGCAAAGGGGCATAGCGGGAATAAACAATGAGCAGTTCTTC
CAKQRGIAGINNEQFF
>TRBJ1-6|.|TRBD1|17|TRBV7-9
TGTGCCAGCAGCTCCGTGCTCCCGGGACAGGGGAATTCACCCCTCCACTTT
CASSSVLPGQGNSPLHF
>TRBJ1-1|once|.|13|TRBV7-9
TGTGCCAGCAGCCCTTTAGCAGGAACTGAAGCTTTCTTT
CASSPLAGTEAFF
>TRBJ2-7|once|.|14|TRBV5-1
TGCGCCAGCAGCCCCGGCAGGGTCCACTACGAGCAGTACTTC
CASSPGRVHYEQYF
>TRBJ2-2|.|TRBD2|16|TRBV27
TGTGCCAGCACCCTGGTGTGGACTAGCGCGTCCGGGGAGCTGTTTTTT
CASTLVWTSASGELFF
>TRBJ2-1|.|TRBD2|15|TRBV7-6
TGTGCCAGCAGCTTTTTAGCGGGAGAACAGGATGAGCAGTTCTTC
CASSFLAGEQDEQFF
>TRBJ2-5|once|.|17|TRBV11-2
TGTGCCAGCAGCTCCACGTCCGCGGACAGCTATTCGAAGACCCAGTACTTC
CASSSTSADSYSKTQYF
>TRBJ2-5|.|.|16|TRBV2
TGTGCCAGCAGTGAATGGTTAACAGGGTCCCCAGAGACCCAGTACTTC
CASSEWLTGSPETQYF
>TRBJ2-7|once|TRBD2|15|TRBV9
TGTGCCAGCAGCGTTAGCGGGAGTTTGGGATACGAGCAGTACTTC
CASSVSGSLGYEQYF
>TRBJ1-1|few|TRBD1|14|TRBV6-1
TGTGCCAGCACCGACAGGGGGCGGTGGACTGAAGCTTTCTTT
CASTDRGRWTEAFF
>TRBJ1-1|.|.|13|TRBV10-3
TGTGCCATCAGTGAAACAGCGAAAGCTGAAGCTTTCTTT
CAISETAKAEAFF
>TRBJ1-1|.|.|14|TRBV18
TGTGCCAGCGGATTTGAGACCTTGAACACTGAAGCTTTCTTT
CASGFETLNTEAFF
>TRBJ1-1|.|.|13|TRBV7-8
TGTGCCAGCAGCTTGTTGGTCGGAGTCGCGTCTTTCTTT
CASSLLVGVASFF
>TRBJ2-7|.|TRBD2|15|TRBV11-2
TGTGCCAGCAGCTTAGCTGGGACTAGCTCCTACGAGCAGTACTTC
CASSLAGTSSYEQYF
>TRBJ1-1|.|.|13|TRBV6-6
TGTGCCAGCAGTTACTTAGGGGGGGTGTCAGCTTTCTTT
CASSYLGGVSAFF
>TRBJ2-2|.|.|14|TRBV30
TGTGCCTGGAGTAAGTCAGTGAACACCGGGGAGCTGTTTTTT
CAWSKSVNTGELFF
>TRBJ2-5|.|.|14|TRBV9
TGTGCCAGCAGCGCGGACACTGTAGGGGAGACCCAGTACTTC
CASSADTVGETQYF
>TRBJ2-5|.|.|14|TRBV6-5
TGTGCCAGCAGTTACGGGACCGGGATGGGGTCCCAGTACTTC
CASSYGTGMGSQYF
>TRBJ2-1|.|TRBD2|18|TRBV4-1
TGCGCCAGCAGCCAACGGGTTAGCGGGAGGGTACCCTACAATGAGCAGTTCTTC
CASSQRVSGRVPYNEQFF
>TRBJ1-1|few|TRBD1|14|TRBV25-1
TGTGCCAGCAGCGAGGGACAGGCAGGCACTGAAGCTTTCTTT
CASSEGQAGTEAFF
>TRBJ2-5|once|TRBD2|16|TRBV7-8
TGTGCCAGCAGCTTAGCTTGGGGGGAGGGCCCTGGGACCCAGTACTTC
CASSLAWGEGPGTQYF
>TRBJ1-2|.|.|13|TRBV28
TGTGCCAGCAGTTTACTGAGGACTGGAGGCTACACCTTC
CASSLLRTGGYTF
>TRBJ1-1|.|.|16|TRBV2
TGTGCCAGCAGTCTTCCGACAAGCTACATGAACACTGAAGCTTTCTTT
CASSLPTSYMNTEAFF
>TRBJ1-4|.|.|14|TRBV9
TGTGCCAGCAGCGCAGGCGGCTCTAATGAAAAACTGTTTTTT
CASSAGGSNEKLFF